This T cell receptor (beta chain) is from a study of T cells in Graves' hyperthyroidism and ophthalmopathy (dated by TCRdb to between 2018 and 2020). Describing the broader study: To identify TCR V-J signatures that set the groups apart, the researchers used a discovery cohort of 100 patients, made up of 40 to 45 with Graves' ophthalmopathy and some 56 with stable Graves' hyperthyroidism. The study also compared thyroid tissue and blood T-cell repertoires from about 6 Graves' hyperthyroidism patients. The paper describes TCR Vbeta CDR3 sequencing of 135 peripheral blood samples, made up of 43 ophthalmopathy patients, roughly 72 hyperthyroidism patients and 17 progressor patients. Following sampling, methimazole starting at 30 mg daily was given to hyperthyroidism patients, and high-dose intravenous methylprednisolone was given to ophthalmopathy patients. Prospective prediction of ophthalmopathy was tested in an independent validation cohort of approximately 19 hyperthyroidism patients and 15 to 17 patients who later progressed to ophthalmopathy. The 95 to 100 discovery patients were randomly divided into training and test sets at a 7:3 ratio. Study-level results and caveats: No statistical method was used to set the sample size in advance, and investigators knew the group allocation. Ophthalmopathy was separated from stable hyperthyroidism by a 13 V-J signature model, with around 88% sensitivity and 81% to 83% specificity obtained in cross-validation and 80%/75% obtained in testing. Blood samples also contained most of the expanded thyroid clonotypes (frequency above 0.001), which suggests that blood repertoires may reflect thyroid immune responses. During validation, the model predicted progression to ophthalmopathy a median of about 6.3 months ahead of onset, with almost 71% sensitivity and 72.22% specificity.

The TCR beta CDR3 regions were amplified from the RNA transcripts. For the first round of RT-PCR on the TCR CDR3, the HTBI primer set was used together with the Qiagen OneStep RT-PCR kit. Libraries were constructed in a second round of multiplex PCR, after which size selection and purification were performed. The libraries were sequenced on an Illumina HiSeq2000 using paired-end 100 bp reads. Per the source publication's procedure: SOAPnuke was used to process the raw data, throwing out any read that contained adapters or uncalled bases, had a mean Phred below 15, or lacked an exact constant-primer or identifier match. COPE v1.2.5 was used to merge the high-quality paired reads, and each unique nucleotide sequence was defined as a clonotype. MiTCR v1.1 was used to align the clonotypes against IMGT TRBV, TRBD and TRBJ reference segments. The analysis included only V-J combinations with a frequency above 0.0001, which together covered around 99% of the repertoires. The TCS score was defined as F50 (clonal expansion) divided by E x V (chaos), with BLOSUM62-based TCRdist calculated between CDR3 peptides within each V-J. Welch's t-statistics and random forest reduced just over 500 V-J features to some 14, which were used in a naive Bayes classifier (R e1071). The public reads were reanalyzed by TCRdb: fastp trimming at Q25, MiXCR alignment, in-frame beta chains only. Records with the same CDR3 protein are collapsed into one entry carrying the most frequent genes and DNA. The V and J calls were determined by TCRdb, not by the authors. This sample comprises some 600,000 distinct CDR3 sequences, around 46% of them detected only once. In total, the top ten clones hold 6.5% to 9% of the sample.

Stable Graves' hyperthyroidism was defined as the absence of progression to ophthalmopathy over 18 months of follow-up. Hyperthyroidism patients were aged 18 to 65 years and newly diagnosed, with disease duration of less than 2 months. Exclusion was applied to patients with uncontrolled infections, other autoimmune diseases, pregnancy or lactation. Diagnoses relied on clinical symptoms, serum thyroxine and TRAb, thyroid ultrasound and orbital computed tomography. Total RNA was extracted with Trizol reagent, and quality was checked on an Agilent 2100 Bioanalyzer. The sample holds a few counts of this clonotype. This clone's antigen is unknown. Base qualities are not at hand, and no much larger clone is one base apart. CDR1 and CDR2 are drawn from the germline V gene: LGHNA, YNFKEQ. The CDR3 holds 15 amino acids from the cysteine to the phenylalanine. Only the CDR3 DNA is retained, 45 bases long and in frame from the first base. At the junction V is shortened by 7 bases and J by 1 base, with 17 bases in between.

The TCR originated in a woman aged 18-29 years with Graves' hyperthyroidism. Donor details come from another sample of the same person, matched by shared clones. What was sequenced was peripheral blood or thyroid tissue (not recorded which). The rearranged segments are TRBV4-2 and TRBJ2-7; the D gene is perhaps TRBD1 or TRBD2, each of them matching over 6 bases. In nucleotide form, the sequence is TGTGCCAGCACCCTACATGGGGGGCCTTCCTACGAGCAGTACTTC. Protein translation: CASTLHGGPSYEQYF.